The source of this TCR beta chain is a study of OX40 agonist ivuxolimab in advanced cancers. V lost 5 bases to trimming and J lost 2 bases, with 9 bases between them. In germline, CDR1 is MNHEY, CDR2 SVGAGI. The CDR3 contains 13 residues. A note on this clone: As yet, its antigen is unknown.

Some clones are missing from TCRdb's copy, which holds only in-frame ones; the method was immunoSEQ multiplex PCR. The sample carries 100,000 to 150,000 clones, roughly 90% recorded once. Study results and limitations: At 0.1 to 3.0 mg/kg, clonal expansion of CD4+ and CD8+ blood T cells had occurred by week 6.

This clonotype was sampled from an adult with an advanced solid tumor such as melanoma, head and neck, liver or kidney cancer. V usage is TRBV6-5 and J usage is TRBJ2-5; D perhaps matches TRBD1 (5 bases). The sequences come from CD4+ or CD8+ T cells sorted from blood, collected in a trial of the OX40 agonist ivuxolimab. The CDR3 is CASSRQIQETQYF. Here the CDR3 DNA reads TGTGCCAGCAGTCGACAGATTCAAGAGACCCAGTACTTC.